A selection of T cell receptor beta chains follows, all from one sample in a study of identical twins. TCRdb used MiXCR to reprocess the 5' RACE reads, holding one entry per CDR3 protein. The data show 600,000 to 850,000 distinct CDR3 sequences, 15% to 20% seen once. The sample was also reused in another study, on T cells expressing NK-cell markers.

Source material: PBMCs. The receptors shown here come from a woman aged 18 to 35 in good health. Both conserved end residues are part of each CDR3.

cdr3_length	v_call	cdr3_aa
16	TRBV6-1	CASSADLSGQGYEQYF
15	TRBV3-1	CASSQVGLDTDTQYF
12	TRBV10-3	CAIGQPKNIQYF
14	TRBV27	CASSPSFGANTQYF
14	TRBV20-1	CSARDGIGNYGYTF
15	TRBV10-3	CAIKEGLGEVREQFF
14	TRBV12-3/TRBV12-4	CASSPGGVAYGYTF
14	TRBV4-3	CASSRTENTGELFF
13	TRBV20-1	CSASQTSKETQYF
14	TRBV11-3	CASSLVSVSDTQYF
17	TRBV5-1	CANLLGRTSKFGETQYF
15	TRBV7-2	CASSSGLTPYNEQFF
13	TRBV9	CAGSPTNTGELFF
13	TRBV10-1	CASSSRIGQTQYF
12	TRBV11-2	CASSDGGNTIYF
13	TRBV21-1	CASSKGDRYEQYF
13	TRBV5-8	CASSLDFGTEAFF
14	TRBV20-1	CSAKRAPSTDTQYF
18	TRBV11-1	CASSLGGDPSSGANVLTF
14	TRBV12-3/TRBV12-4	CASSLPWDSYEQYF
15	TRBV7-9	CASTDLKGGAYEQYF
14	TRBV20-1	CSAPLIGSIETQYF
14	TRBV6-5	CASSYLQGGTEAFF
13	TRBV4-3	CASSRGQNSPLHF
12	TRBV20-1	CSAAELRGTQYF
15	TRBV7-3	CASSPAGGYRDTQYF
14	TRBV27	CASSSNRENSPLHF
19	TRBV5-1	CASSLARSSGGPSTDTQYF
12	TRBV15	CATSRDSQPQHF
17	TRBV3-1	CASSQEGTGVLGNEQFF
13	TRBV20-1	CSARLAGVGEQFF
14	TRBV12-3/TRBV12-4	CASSLTSGRYEQYF
12	TRBV9	CASSVVSDTQYF
15	TRBV7-2	CASGDQLPFLGEQYF
15	TRBV10-3	CAISEGQGAFYGYTF
17	TRBV20-1	CSATTPLGETSTDTQYF
18	TRBV4-1	CASSQEGTSGGSTDTQYF